Shown below are 22 T cell receptor beta chains from a single sample sequenced in a study of PD-1 blockade in classical Hodgkin lymphoma. Measured with immunoSEQ multiplex PCR; TCRdb has only the in-frame clones, and not every one. This sample has about 85,000 clones, with 90% found just once. The time point was: cycle 4 day 1 (C4D1), after less than 7 weeks of nivolumab. Each patient experienced a relapse that followed autologous stem cell transplantation, and brentuximab vedotin exposure varied. The sample consisted of peripheral blood mononuclear cells (PBMCs), taken before the fourth cycle of nivolumab. These TCRs come from a human donor with classical Hodgkin lymphoma.

The chain employs TRBV25-1 and TRBJ2-7; D tentatively reads TRBD1 or TRBD2 (6 bases each). V was shortened by 4 bases and J by 7 bases, with 14 bases between the two germline ends. The CDR3 has 13 amino acids. Germline lookup yields CDR1 MGHDK and CDR2 SYGVNS. The CDR3 DNA reads TGTGCCAGCAGTGGTGGGGGGCCGGGAGAGCAGTACTTC. Its protein is CASSGGGPGEQYF.

The chain joins TRBV19 to TRBJ1-5; D is unclear. The germline V and J ends were trimmed by 5 bases and 0 bases, with 11 bases remaining between them. This CDR3 has 15 amino acids. CDR1 is LNHDA, CDR2 SQIVND, per germline (reference sequence). The CDR3 DNA sequence: TGTGCCAGTAGTCACTTACAGAATAGCAATCAGCCCCAGCATTTT. Its protein is CASSHLQNSNQPQHF.

This clone occurred once. The chain carries TRBV5-4 and TRBJ2-7, with D possibly being TRBD1 (5 bases). The CDR3 runs 11 residues. Trimming stripped 3 bases from V and 4 bases from J, with 5 bases between. The V gene's germline CDR1 is SGHNT and CDR2 YYREEE (reference sequence). The CDR3, as DNA: TGTGCCAGCAGCTCAGGGTACGAGCAGTACTTC. It codes for CASSSGYEQYF.

This clone has a single count. The chain combines TRBV10-1 with TRBJ2-3; D might be TRBD1 (5 bases). Germline CDR1 reads WNHNN; CDR2 reads SYGVQD (reference sequence). The V end lost 3 bases, the J end lost 2 bases, and 12 bases lay between the germline ends. The CDR3 sequence is 15 residues long. This chain's CDR3 is CASSDQGRVTDTQYF. CDR3 nucleotides: TGCGCCAGCAGTGATCAGGGTCGGGTCACAGATACGCAGTATTTT.

V is TRBV30 and J is TRBJ2-7; tentative D call: TRBD1 (5 bases). This CDR3 has 15 amino acids. Germline loops: CDR1 GTSNPN, CDR2 SVGIG (reference sequence). Deletions cut 0 bases from V and 2 bases from J, with 14 bases between. The CDR3, as DNA: TGTGCCTGGAGTGTAGGGGCTAGGCTCCCCTACGAGCAGTACTTC. Amino acid sequence: CAWSVGARLPYEQYF.

This sequence joins TRBV6-1 and TRBJ1-1; 9 positions agree with TRBD1. Germline V gives CDR1 MNHNS, CDR2 SASEGT. The CDR3 totals 15 residues. The V and J ends lost 1 base and 3 bases, in that order; junction bases with no gene match: 3. The CDR3 sequence is CASSEVQGAYTEAFF. In DNA, the CDR3 is TGTGCCAGCAGTGAAGTACAGGGGGCTTACACTGAAGCTTTCTTT.

In this sample, this clone turned up a few times. The chain has TRBV19 and TRBJ2-1; a weak D match, TRBD1 (7 bases). V was clipped by 5 bases and J by 4 bases, with 12 bases between them. Germline V gene lookup returns CDR1 LNHDA and CDR2 SQIVND (reference sequence). The CDR3 contains 14 residues. CDR3 region: CASSWRDSYNEQFF. In nucleotides, the CDR3 is TGTGCCAGTAGTTGGCGGGACAGTTACAATGAGCAGTTCTTC.

This clone was found a few times. The V and J genes are TRBV19 and TRBJ1-5; no definite D call. The germline V and J ends were trimmed by 4 bases and 5 bases, with 9 bases remaining between them. CDR3 length equals 13 residues. Germline loops: CDR1 LNHDA, CDR2 SQIVND (reference sequence). The CDR3 loop reads CASSTRFDQPQHF. CDR3 in DNA: TGTGCCAGTAGTACCCGATTCGATCAGCCCCAGCATTTT.

The rearrangement uses TRBV5-6 and TRBJ1-4; no firm D call. Per germline, CDR1 SGHDT and CDR2 YYEEEE. The CDR3 is 14 residues long. Trimming stripped 4 bases from V and 0 bases from J, with 7 bases between. CDR3 bases: TGTGCCAGCAGCCCCTGGGCAACTAATGAAAAACTGTTTTTT. Translating it yields CASSPWATNEKLFF.

Note on this clone: This sample includes further DNA sequences coding for the same CDR3. The rearrangement links TRBV6-5 to TRBJ1-1; no definite D call. CDR1 and CDR2 from the germline V gene are MNHEY and SVGAGI. V gave up 5 bases and J gave up 4 bases, with 8 bases separating them. The CDR3 length is 12 residues. In DNA, the CDR3 is TGTGCCAGCAGTCGGACGGGCACTGAAGCTTTCTTT. Its protein product is CASSRTGTEAFF.

The chain combines TRBV5-1 with TRBJ2-2; D remains unclear. V gave up 0 bases and J gave up 3 bases, with 9 bases separating them. The CDR3 is made up of 15 amino acids. The germline CDR1 and CDR2 sequences are SGHRS and YFSETQ. The DNA of the CDR3 is TGCGCCAGCAGCTTGGCCGGTTATCACACCGGGGAGCTGTTTTTT. This sequence encodes CASSLAGYHTGELFF.

This chain links TRBV19 with TRBJ2-5; 8 bases map to TRBD1. V gave up 4 bases and J gave up 5 bases; unmatched junction bases: 6. Germline values: CDR1 LNHDA, CDR2 SQIVND (reference sequence). This CDR3 has 14 residues. CDR3 sequence: CASSTGQGWETQYF. The CDR3 coding sequence is TGTGCCAGTAGTACAGGACAGGGTTGGGAGACCCAGTACTTC.

The chain links TRBV4-3 to TRBJ2-2; a possible D gene is TRBD1 (7 bases). This CDR3 has 18 residues. Trimming took 0 bases from V and 1 from J, leaving 15 bases between them. Looked up from germline, CDR1 is LGHNA and CDR2 is YSLEER. CDR3 region: CASSQELATGWNTGELFF. The CDR3 DNA sequence: TGCGCCAGCAGCCAAGAGCTAGCGACAGGGTGGAACACCGGGGAGCTGTTTTTT.

V gene TRBV9 combines with J gene TRBJ2-3; TRBD2 aligns across 16 bases. The CDR3 has 17 residues. The germline V gene encodes CDR1 SGDLS and CDR2 YYNGEE. Germline trimming cut 4 bases from V and 2 bases from J; bases unmatched to any gene: 4. The CDR3: CASSQGTSGGATDTQYF. CDR3 in DNA: TGTGCCAGCAGCCAAGGGACTAGCGGGGGGGCCACAGATACGCAGTATTTT.

The chain recombines TRBV19 with TRBJ1-1; the D is unclear. Germline CDR1 LNHDA, CDR2 SQIVND (reference sequence). With 4 bases removed from V and 5 bases from J, the gap between germline ends came to 14 bases. The CDR3 runs 14 residues. The CDR3 sequence is CASSSQAEETEAFF. The CDR3 DNA is TGTGCCAGTAGTAGTCAGGCTGAGGAAACTGAAGCTTTCTTT.

The chain carries TRBV11-2 and TRBJ2-3; unclear D gene. The CDR3 is 14 amino acids. V lost 4 bases and J lost 2, with 10 bases in between. The germline V gene has CDR1 SGHAT and CDR2 FQNNGV. CDR3 in DNA: TGTGCCAGCAGCTCCCAGCCACTCACAGATACGCAGTATTTT. It is translated as CASSSQPLTDTQYF.

The V call is TRBV2, the J call TRBJ2-7, with a weak D call TRBD2 (5 bases). The CDR3 consists of 12 residues. Trimming pared 6 bases from V and 2 bases from J, leaving 8 bases between. From germline, CDR1 is SNHLY and CDR2 FYNNEI. The CDR3 is CASRVTTYEQYF. For the CDR3, the DNA is TGTGCCAGCAGGGTGACTACCTACGAGCAGTACTTC.

The V gene is TRBV4-3, the J gene TRBJ1-2; D possibly corresponds to TRBD1 (5 bases). The CDR3 runs 15 residues. V lost 2 bases and J 3 bases, leaving 13 bases between the germline ends. Per germline, CDR1 LGHNA and CDR2 YSLEER. For the CDR3, the DNA is TGCGCCAGCAGCCAACAGGGTAACTCGGACTATGGCTACACCTTC. It is translated as CASSQQGNSDYGYTF.

V is TRBV23-1 and J is TRBJ1-2; the match to TRBD1 covers 7 bases. TRBV23-1 qualifies as an ORF whose function is uncertain. The CDR3 runs 13 residues. Trimming cost V 6 bases and J 8 bases; bases outside gene matches: 9. This CDR3 reads CASSRGQQTGYTF. The DNA of the CDR3 is TGCGCCAGCAGCAGGGGACAGCAGACGGGCTACACCTTC.

CDR3 amino acids: CASGTSGIYEQYF. The CDR3 bases are TGCGCCAGCGGGACTAGCGGGATCTACGAGCAGTACTTC. This chain joins TRBV5-1 and TRBJ2-7; 13 bases line up with TRBD2. Germline assignment: CDR1 SGHRS and CDR2 YFSETQ. Germline trimming cut 7 bases from V and 3 bases from J; bases unmatched to any gene: 1. The CDR3 loop spans 13 amino acids.

In this sample, this clone turned up a few times. This sequence joins TRBV19 and TRBJ1-4, with TRBD1 matching 8 bases. The J segment lost 6 bases and the V segment lost 3 bases, leaving 3 bases of the junction unmatched. Germline V lookup: CDR1 LNHDA, CDR2 SQIVND (reference sequence). This CDR3 has 14 residues. CDR3 nucleotide sequence: TGTGCCAGTAGTATCGACAGGGGTGATGAAAAACTGTTTTTT. Encoded protein: CASSIDRGDEKLFF.

The chain joins TRBV5-1 to TRBJ2-1, with D perhaps TRBD2 (6 bases). Germline lookup yields CDR1 SGHRS and CDR2 YFSETQ. Trimming removed 2 bases from V and 1 base from J, with 13 bases in between. The CDR3 sequence is 16 residues long. CDR3 loop: CASSFPVGGSYNEQFF. The CDR3 nucleotides read TGCGCCAGCAGCTTCCCTGTGGGGGGTTCCTACAATGAGCAGTTCTTC.